The 19 T cell receptor beta chains listed next were all sequenced from one sample in a study of blood T cell repertoires in COVID-19. Using immunoSEQ multiplex PCR, the repertoire was profiled, and TCRdb retains in-frame clones only, with some absent. Of over 600,000 clones in the sample, 85% to 90% were seen once. Sequenced material: peripheral blood. All receptors come from a young woman with acute or convalescent COVID-19.

Of note for this clone: The sample holds other DNA sequences that translate to the same CDR3. The V call is TRBV2, the J call TRBJ1-1; TRBD1 aligns across 8 bases. CDR1 and CDR2 from the germline V gene are SNHLY and FYNNEI. This CDR3 comprises 14 residues. V was clipped by 6 bases and J by 0 bases; unmatched bases: 3. CDR3 loop: CASRYRGMNTEAFF. The CDR3 bases are TGTGCCAGCAGGTACAGGGGGATGAACACTGAAGCTTTCTTT.

This rearrangement joins TRBV7-9 to TRBJ1-2; 11 bases line up with TRBD1. Trimming at V came to 1 base and at J to 6 bases, leaving 13 bases not matched to a gene. The CDR3 spans 18 residues. Germline V gene lookup returns CDR1 SEHNR and CDR2 FQNEAQ (reference sequence). CDR3 loop: CASSLGPGQGVLVDGYTF. The CDR3 nucleotides read TGTGCCAGCAGCTTAGGCCCGGGACAGGGGGTGCTGGTGGATGGCTACACCTTC.

The chain has TRBV7-9 and TRBJ2-7, with 8 bases lining up with TRBD1. The junction had 10 bases not matched to a gene; V was cut back by 4 bases and J by 2 bases. Looked up from germline, CDR1 is SEHNR and CDR2 is FQNEAQ (reference sequence). The CDR3 covers 16 residues. The CDR3 spells CASSSLAGQGTYEQYF. CDR3 bases: TGTGCCAGCAGCTCGTTAGCAGGACAGGGAACCTACGAGCAGTACTTC.

The CDR3 spells CASSQGTGVDTIYF. CDR3 nucleotides: TGTGCCAGCAGCCAAGGGACAGGGGTGGACACCATATATTTT. The V call is TRBV4-2, the J call TRBJ1-3, with 9 bases fitting TRBD1. Germline assignment: CDR1 LGHNA and CDR2 YNFKEQ. V dropped 1 base and J dropped 8; count of bases not matched to a gene: 3. This CDR3 has 14 residues.

The rearrangement uses TRBV27 and TRBJ1-2, with TRBD1 matching 8 bases. The length of the CDR3 is 16 residues. Per the germline V gene, CDR1 is MNHEY and CDR2 is SMNVEV (reference sequence). Unmatched junction bases numbered 12, after V lost 5 bases and J lost 4 bases. The CDR3 DNA is TGTGCCAGCAGTCCAGCCCTCAGGGGGCGCGGCTATGGCTACACCTTC. It specifies CASSPALRGRGYGYTF.

This chain connects TRBV6-4 to TRBJ2-1, with D unclear. Germline assignment: CDR1 MRHNA and CDR2 SNTAGT. The V end was cut by 2 bases, the J end by 7 bases, with 9 bases between. The length of the CDR3 is 13 residues. CDR3 sequence: CASSDTLTNEQFF. The CDR3 coding sequence is TGTGCCAGCAGTGACACCCTAACGAATGAGCAGTTCTTC.

This clone is a singleton in its sample. The V call is TRBV2, the J call TRBJ1-6; no clear D. The V end lost 4 bases, the J end lost 0 bases, and 7 bases lay between the germline ends. Germline V CDR1 and CDR2: SNHLY, FYNNEI. This CDR3 spans 15 amino acids. CDR3 residues: CASSGTSSYNSPLHF. The CDR3 DNA sequence: TGTGCCAGCAGTGGTACAAGCTCCTATAATTCACCCCTCCACTTT.

This rearrangement joins TRBV28 to TRBJ1-2; unclear D gene. V lost 3 bases, J lost 5 bases, and 10 bases lay in between. The germline gives CDR1 MDHEN, CDR2 SYDVKM. The CDR3 is 13 amino acids. The CDR3 is CASSLERWYGYTF. The CDR3, as DNA: TGTGCCAGCAGTTTGGAGCGGTGGTATGGCTACACCTTC.

The chain joins TRBV10-3 to TRBJ2-7; 7 positions agree with TRBD1. The CDR3 is made up of 16 amino acids. Germline V gene sequence: CDR1 ENHRY, CDR2 SYGVKD. Germline trimming cut 6 bases from V and 3 bases from J; bases unmatched to any gene: 14. The CDR3 sequence: CAIRGPAKGDSYEQYF. The CDR3 region has the DNA TGTGCCATCAGGGGACCAGCCAAGGGGGACAGCTACGAGCAGTACTTC.

The chain links TRBV5-1 to TRBJ1-1, with TRBD1 matching over 9 bases. CDR3 length: 16 residues. J lost 7 bases, V lost 0 bases, and 10 bases had no gene match. Germline V gives CDR1 SGHRS, CDR2 YFSETQ. DNA of the CDR3: TGCGCCAGCAGCTTGGAACCCGGGACAGGGTTTTTTGAAGCTTTCTTT. It yields the protein CASSLEPGTGFFEAFF.

The rearrangement joins TRBV6-6 to TRBJ2-1; TRBD2 is a possible D gene (5 bases). V shed 6 bases and J shed 6 bases, with 18 bases lying between them. The germline gives CDR1 MNHNY, CDR2 SVGAGI (reference sequence). The CDR3 has 15 residues. CDR3 in amino acids: CASRLGGFRSNEQFF. The CDR3 DNA is TGTGCCAGCAGACTTGGCGGGTTCCGGAGCAATGAGCAGTTCTTC.

CDR3 sequence reads: CASSEYKQGSSGGELFF. The CDR3 region has the DNA TGTGCCAGCAGTGAATACAAACAGGGTTCCTCGGGCGGGGAGCTGTTTTTT. This chain connects TRBV25-1 to TRBJ2-2; weak D call: TRBD1 (6 bases). CDR3 size: 17 residues. Trimming shortened V by 0 bases and J by 7 bases, and 18 bases separated the two germline ends. Germline loops: CDR1 MGHDK, CDR2 SYGVNS.

The V call is TRBV6-5, the J call TRBJ2-3; 7 bases fit TRBD1. Germline assignment: CDR1 MNHEY and CDR2 SVGAGI. V lost 8 bases and J lost 6; bases outside the gene matches: 5. The CDR3 runs to 12 residues. CDR3 nucleotide sequence: TGTGCCAGCCCCCTACAGGGGGATACGCAGTATTTT. This sequence encodes CASPLQGDTQYF.

The rearrangement joins TRBV21-1 to TRBJ1-2. TRBV21-1 is tagged as a pseudogene. The CDR3 totals 15 residues. CDR3 amino acids: CASSKEEGSVHGYTF. The CDR3 coding sequence is TGTGCCAGCAGCAAAGAGGAGGGGAGCGTTCATGGCTACACCTTC.

The J gene is TRBJ1-2, the V gene TRBV6-5, with 8 bases lining up with TRBD1. The CDR3 loop spans 13 amino acids. The V gene's germline CDR1 is MNHEY and CDR2 SVGAGI. Germline trimming cut 5 bases from V and 3 bases from J; bases unmatched to any gene: 2. CDR3 DNA sequence: TGTGCCAGCAGTCCAGGGGGCTACTATGGCTACACCTTC. Protein sequence: CASSPGGYYGYTF.

This clone was seen once. This chain links TRBV19 with TRBJ1-1; TRBD1 agrees at 8 bases. The V gene's germline CDR1 is LNHDA and CDR2 SQIVND (reference sequence). V dropped 6 bases and J dropped 8; count of bases not matched to a gene: 11. The CDR3 runs 14 residues. The CDR3 DNA sequence: TGTGCCAGTAGAGGGGACAGGTCAATCTCGGAAGCTTTCTTT. Protein sequence: CASRGDRSISEAFF.

This chain joins TRBV7-9 and TRBJ1-6; the D gene is possibly TRBD1 (5 bases). This CDR3 is 15 amino acids long. From germline, CDR1 is SEHNR and CDR2 FQNEAQ (reference sequence). Trimming stripped 1 base from V and 11 bases from J, with 15 bases between. CDR3 sequence reads: CASSLGVAGSAPLHF. The DNA of the CDR3 is TGTGCCAGCAGCTTAGGAGTCGCAGGGTCGGCACCCCTCCACTTT.

This chain joins TRBV5-4 and TRBJ1-1; 7 bases match TRBD1. With V trimmed by 0 bases and J by 0 bases, 5 bases remained unmatched. The germline gives CDR1 SGHNT, CDR2 YYREEE (reference sequence). The CDR3 contains 16 residues. CDR3 region: CASSLGTGYMNTEAFF. The CDR3 coding sequence is TGTGCCAGCAGCTTGGGGACAGGCTACATGAACACTGAAGCTTTCTTT.

This chain connects TRBV6-2 or TRBV6-3 to TRBJ2-1, with D possibly TRBD1 on 6 matching bases. This CDR3 spans 18 amino acids. CDR1 and CDR2 (germline): MNHEY, SVGEGT. Trimming removed 4 bases from V and 0 bases from J, with 19 bases in between. CDR3 coding DNA: TGTGCCAGCAGTTCCCCCGACAGGAAGGGGAACTCCTACAATGAGCAGTTCTTC. Amino acid sequence: CASSSPDRKGNSYNEQFF.